This entry is about one TCR beta chain. Data came from immunoSEQ multiplex PCR; TCRdb stores just in-frame clones and leaves some out. The sample shows over 100,000 clones, 88% of them seen only once. This record belongs to a study of cytomegalovirus exposure and HLA in healthy donors. The germline CDR1 and CDR2 sequences are WNHNN and SYGVQD (reference sequence). The CDR3 totals 15 residues. After removal of 5 bases from V and 4 bases from J, the junction contained 6 bases not matched to a gene. Specimen: PBMCs. The chain has TRBV10-1 and TRBJ2-2; 8 nucleotides align to TRBD1. The TCR comes from a woman younger than 30 in good health and CMV-seropositive. The CDR3, as DNA: TGCGCCAGCAGTTTTAGACAGGGGAGCACCGGGGAGCTGTTTTTT. Translation gives CASSFRQGSTGELFF.